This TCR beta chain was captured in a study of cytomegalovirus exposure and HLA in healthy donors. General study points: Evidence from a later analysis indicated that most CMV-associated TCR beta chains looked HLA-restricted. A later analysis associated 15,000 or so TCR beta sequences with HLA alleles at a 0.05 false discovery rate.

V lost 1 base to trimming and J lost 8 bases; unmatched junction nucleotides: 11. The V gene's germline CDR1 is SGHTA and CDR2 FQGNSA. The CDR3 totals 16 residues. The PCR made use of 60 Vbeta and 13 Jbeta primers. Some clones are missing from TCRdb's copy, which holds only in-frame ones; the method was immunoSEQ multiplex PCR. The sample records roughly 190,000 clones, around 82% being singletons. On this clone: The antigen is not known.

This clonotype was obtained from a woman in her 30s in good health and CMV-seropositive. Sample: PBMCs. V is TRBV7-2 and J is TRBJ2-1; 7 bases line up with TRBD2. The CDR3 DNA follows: TGTGCCAGCAGCTTAGGATCGCGGGAGATTAAGCATGAGCAGTTCTTC. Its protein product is CASSLGSREIKHEQFF.